The clone carrying this TCR beta chain was observed a few times. The antigen is not known. The record originates from a study of T cell repertoires in cytomegalovirus infection. In germline, CDR1 is DFQATT, CDR2 SNEGSKA (reference sequence). This CDR3 has 15 amino acids. Trimming removed 1 base at V and 6 bases at J, with 15 bases between. TCRdb analysed the reads with MiXCR anew, one entry per CDR3 protein. The sample has 750,000 to 900,000 distinct CDR3 sequences; 25% to 30% are singletons. The gene calls are TRBV20-1 and TRBJ2-2; D gene unclear. Material: cultured CD8+ T cells from PBMCs, obtained from culture after CMV antigen stimulation. This clonotype was obtained from a human donor in good health (CMV status not recorded). Some clones in this sample may be carry-over from other donors' samples. The DNA for the CDR3 is TGCAGTGCTAGAGGTCTTGATGTTATAGCCGGGGAGCTGTTTTTT. It encodes CSARGLDVIAGELFF.